The entry below describes one TCR beta chain. Antigen unknown. For TCR beta, libraries came from iRepertoire HTBI primers and Arm-PCR of CDR3 regions. MiXCR, applied by TCRdb to the multiplex PCR reads, yields one record per CDR3 protein. The repertoire includes roughly 530,000 distinct CDR3 sequences, approximately 16% of them detected once, and approximately 25% sits in the top ten. The record originates from a study of regulatory T cells in long-lasting Graves disease. As to time point: newly diagnosed GD, antithyroid drugs for less than 3 months. PBMC RNA was the source of the TCR library. Graves' disease was diagnosed by American Thyroid Association guidelines. This CDR3 spans 16 amino acids. V lost 0 bases and J lost 5; bases outside the gene matches: 9. The germline gives CDR1 MNHEY, CDR2 SMNVEV (reference sequence). Findings of the study overall: Patients with persistent disease shared 2,900 or so public clonotypes, outpacing the 966 shared by new patients.

The same sample was also studied in work on T cells in Graves' hyperthyroidism and ophthalmopathy. That paper states: Based on clinical symptoms, serum thyroxine and TRAb, thyroid ultrasound and orbital computed tomography, diagnoses were reached.

This TCR came from a woman aged 40 to 65 with Graves disease. This chain connects TRBV27 to TRBJ1-2, with 7 nucleotides matching TRBD1. The specimen was peripheral blood mononuclear cells (PBMCs), collected at new diagnosis, from a patient treated with antithyroid drugs. CDR3 amino acids: CASSLSRVAGGYGYTF. CDR3 in DNA: TGTGCCAGCAGTTTATCGCGAGTGGCAGGGGGGTATGGCTACACCTTC.